Listed below are T cell receptor beta chains from one sample, sequenced in a study of CD4 T cells in relation to SARS-CoV-2 and coronaviruses. Sequencing was performed with immunoSEQ multiplex PCR; in TCRdb, only in-frame clones are kept and a portion is missing. The repertoire holds approximately 20,000 clones, with less than 70% as singletons. These receptors' targets are unknown. Sequenced sample: CD4+ T cells from PBMCs, cultured in vitro. The receptor source for this set is a human donor in good health. CDR3s include the opening cysteine and the closing phenylalanine or tryptophan. The order of the fields is V gene, J gene, D gene, clone size, CDR3 DNA, CDR3 protein. A D gene is named only where the DNA matches it firmly. Not every row has a clone size; where given, it reads once, few, many or a size class.

TRBV4-3	TRBJ1-4	.	.	TGCGCCAGCAGCCGGGGTGGGAATGAAAAACTGTTTTTT	CASSRGGNEKLFF
TRBV14	TRBJ2-3	TRBD1	.	TGTGCCAGCAGCCATCGTTCCCAGGGGGCGCCTAGCACAGATACGCAGTATTTT	CASSHRSQGAPSTDTQYF
TRBV7-2	TRBJ2-7	.	few	TGTGCCAGCAGCCAAGAGGGTAGTTGGCGGTACGAGCAGTACTTC	CASSQEGSWRYEQYF
TRBV6-2/TRBV6-3	TRBJ2-7	.	.	TGTGCCAGCAGCTCTGACAGACGCGAGCAGTACTTC	CASSSDRREQYF
TRBV6-6	TRBJ2-1	TRBD1	.	TGTGCCAGCAGTCGAAGGGGACAGAGAACCTACAATGAGCAGTTCTTC	CASSRRGQRTYNEQFF
TRBV6-5	TRBJ2-5	.	.	TGTGCCAGCAGTTACGGTTACCAAGAGACCCAGTACTTC	CASSYGYQETQYF
TRBV9	TRBJ1-3	.	.	TGTGCCAGCAGCCCCCAGGGACTGTCTGGAAACACCATATATTTT	CASSPQGLSGNTIYF
TRBV6-5	TRBJ2-7	.	.	TGTGCCAGCAGTCGGGACGGAGATGACTACGAGCAGTACTTC	CASSRDGDDYEQYF
TRBV5-1	TRBJ1-4	.	.	TGCGCCAGCAGCCCGGGCACGATAGGTGAAAAACTGTTTTTT	CASSPGTIGEKLFF
TRBV27	TRBJ1-2	.	few	TGTGCCAGCACCTCGGGGACAACAGGGTCGGGAGGCTACACCTTC	CASTSGTTGSGGYTF
TRBV7-9	TRBJ2-3	TRBD2	.	TGTGCCAGCAGCCTAGGACTAGCGGGAGGGCCCGCAGATACGCAGTATTTT	CASSLGLAGGPADTQYF
TRBV18	TRBJ2-3	TRBD2	.	TGTGCCAGCTCACCAGGGACTACTACGGATACGCAGTATTTT	CASSPGTTTDTQYF
TRBV7-2	TRBJ2-2	.	.	TGTGCCAGCAGCTTAGCGCTAGGTGCGGGACACACCGGGGAGCTGTTTTTT	CASSLALGAGHTGELFF
TRBV7-9	TRBJ2-7	.	once	TGTGCCAGCAGCCGGCAGGGCTACGAGCAGTACTTC	CASSRQGYEQYF
TRBV30	TRBJ2-2	TRBD2	.	TGTGCCTGGACGCGAATAGCGGGAGGGAACGGGGAGCTGTTTTTT	CAWTRIAGGNGELFF
TRBV5-1	TRBJ2-2	.	few	TGCGCCAGCAGCCTACGACAGGAAGGGGCCGGGGAGCTGTTTTTT	CASSLRQEGAGELFF
TRBV7-9	TRBJ1-1	.	few	TGTGCCAGCAGGGGGACTGGACAGAACACTGAAGCTTTCTTT	CASRGTGQNTEAFF
TRBV30	TRBJ1-2	.	few	TGTGCCTGGTCGTCCAGGGTTCCCAACTATGGCTACACCTTC	CAWSSRVPNYGYTF
TRBV19	TRBJ1-1	.	.	TGTGCCAGTAACCTGACACCGAACACTGAAGCTTTCTTT	CASNLTPNTEAFF
TRBV18	TRBJ2-5	.	.	TGTGCCAGCTCACCTAATTACGAAGAGACCCAGTACTTC	CASSPNYEETQYF
TRBV6-5	TRBJ1-1	.	.	TGTGCCAGCAGTTACTCGGGCCTGGGAAACACTGAAGCTTTCTTT	CASSYSGLGNTEAFF
TRBV7-2	TRBJ2-3	.	.	TGTGCCAGCAGCTGGGGGGGCACAGATACGCAGTATTTT	CASSWGGTDTQYF
TRBV6-5	TRBJ1-5	.	few	TGTGCCAGCAGTTACGGACAGAGCAATCAGCCCCAGCATTTT	CASSYGQSNQPQHF
TRBV4-3	TRBJ2-7	.	.	TGCGCCAGCAGCCAAGATACGCACGGGACTCCTTCCTACGAGCAGTACTTC	CASSQDTHGTPSYEQYF
TRBV2	TRBJ1-5	.	few	TGTGCCAGCAGTTACTCGAGAGTGCAGCCCCAGCATTTT	CASSYSRVQPQHF
TRBV5-1	TRBJ2-1	TRBD2	few	TGCGCCAGCAGCGGGGGGGTCCCCTACTACAATGAGCAGTTCTTC	CASSGGVPYYNEQFF